This section outlines one T cell receptor (beta chain) sequence together with its context. No antigen is known for it. This entry belongs to a study of identifying expanded T cells in peripheral blood. Per the germline V gene, CDR1 is SSHAT and CDR2 is FNYEAQ (reference sequence). CDR3 size: 13 residues. Trimming cost V 2 bases and J 2 bases, with 6 bases left between them. Repertoires were generated with immunoSEQ multiplex PCR, while TCRdb's copy carries only in-frame clones and drops some. The table has 50,000 to 60,000 clones, 82% seen once. Whole-study results and caveats: Differentially abundant clones: roughly 1.2 between replicates, 16.4 at about two weeks, 19 to 20 at four. Variance in clone template counts between approximately 2-week samples significantly increased with total template count across all healthy donors.

The rearrangement joins TRBV7-7 to TRBJ1-1, with D uncertain. The sequence came from a person between 18 and 75 years old in good health. Sequencing was carried out using blood. The CDR3 DNA sequence: TGTGCCAGCAGCTTAAATTTCAACACTGAAGCTTTCTTT. The encoded protein is CASSLNFNTEAFF.